This T cell receptor beta chain was identified in a study of OX40 agonist ivuxolimab in advanced cancers. The wider study: The mean age was roughly 60 years, ranging from about 23 to 85, with 80% to 85% of participants male.

The protocol was immunoSEQ multiplex PCR, while the TCRdb copy is restricted to in-frame clones and leaves out a portion. The data hold some 77,000 clones, with approximately 85% observed a single time. Overall study findings and caveats: Doses of 0.1 to 3.0 mg/kg were accompanied by clonal expansion of CD4+ and CD8+ blood T cells by week 6.

Details on this clone: What it recognizes is unknown.

After removal of 4 bases from V and 6 bases from J, the junction contained 12 bases not matched to a gene. The CDR3 runs to 15 residues. Germline lookup yields CDR1 LNHDA and CDR2 SQIVND (reference sequence). The sequenced sample was CD4+ or CD8+ T cells sorted from blood, obtained in a trial of the OX40 agonist ivuxolimab. V gene TRBV19 combines with J gene TRBJ2-7, with 7 bases identical to TRBD2. The sequence was collected from an adult with an advanced solid tumor such as melanoma, head and neck, liver or kidney cancer. CDR3 residues: CASSTTTVGRLEQYF. The CDR3 coding sequence is TGTGCCAGTAGTACGACGACAGTCGGGAGGCTCGAGCAGTACTTC.